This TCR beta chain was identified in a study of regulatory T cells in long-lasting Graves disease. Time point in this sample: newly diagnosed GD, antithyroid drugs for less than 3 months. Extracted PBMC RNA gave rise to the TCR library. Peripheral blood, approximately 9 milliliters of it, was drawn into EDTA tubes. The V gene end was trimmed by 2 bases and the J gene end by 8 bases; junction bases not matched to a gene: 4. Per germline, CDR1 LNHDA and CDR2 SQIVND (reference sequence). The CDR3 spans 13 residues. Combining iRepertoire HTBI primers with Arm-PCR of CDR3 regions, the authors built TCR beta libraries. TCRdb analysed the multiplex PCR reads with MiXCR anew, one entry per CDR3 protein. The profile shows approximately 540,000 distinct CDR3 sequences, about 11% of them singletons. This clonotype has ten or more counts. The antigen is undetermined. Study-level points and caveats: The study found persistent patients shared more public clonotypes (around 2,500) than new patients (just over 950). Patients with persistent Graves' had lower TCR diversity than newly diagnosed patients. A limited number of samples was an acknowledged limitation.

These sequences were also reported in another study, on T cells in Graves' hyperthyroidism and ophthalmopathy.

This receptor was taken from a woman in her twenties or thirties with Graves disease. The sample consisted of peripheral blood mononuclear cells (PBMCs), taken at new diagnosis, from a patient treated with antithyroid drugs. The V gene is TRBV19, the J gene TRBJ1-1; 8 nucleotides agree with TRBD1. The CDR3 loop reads CASSIRQGSEAFF. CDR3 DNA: TGTGCCAGTAGTATAAGACAGGGGTCCGAAGCTTTCTTT.